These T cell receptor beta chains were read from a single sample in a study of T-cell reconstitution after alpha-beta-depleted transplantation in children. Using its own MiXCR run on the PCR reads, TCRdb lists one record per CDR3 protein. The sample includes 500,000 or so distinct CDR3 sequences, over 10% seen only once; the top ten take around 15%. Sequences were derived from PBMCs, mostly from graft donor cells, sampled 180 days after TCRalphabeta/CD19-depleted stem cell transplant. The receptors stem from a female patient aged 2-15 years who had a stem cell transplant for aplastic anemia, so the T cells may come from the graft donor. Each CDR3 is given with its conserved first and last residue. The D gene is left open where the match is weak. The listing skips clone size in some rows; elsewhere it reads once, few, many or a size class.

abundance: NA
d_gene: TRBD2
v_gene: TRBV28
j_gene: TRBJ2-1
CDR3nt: TGTGCCAGCAGCACACCCTCAGCGGGAGACAATGAGCAGTTCTTC
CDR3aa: CASSTPSAGDNEQFF

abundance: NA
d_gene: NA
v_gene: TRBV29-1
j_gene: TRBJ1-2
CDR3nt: TGCAGCGTTGGGAGATCGGGGGCTCGGGCCGCGGAAGGCTACACCTTC
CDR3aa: CSVGRSGARAAEGYTF

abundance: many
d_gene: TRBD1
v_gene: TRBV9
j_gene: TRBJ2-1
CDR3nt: TGTGCCAGCAGCCCGACGGACAGGGTTTGGCAGTTCTTC
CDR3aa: CASSPTDRVWQFF

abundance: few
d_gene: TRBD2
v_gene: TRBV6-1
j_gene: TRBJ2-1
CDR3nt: TGTGCCAGCGCCGGGACTAGCGGGAGGGCCAGTGAGCAGTTCTTC
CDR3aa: CASAGTSGRASEQFF

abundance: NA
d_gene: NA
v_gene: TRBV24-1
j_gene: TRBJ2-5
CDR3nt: TGTGCCACCAGACAGTACCAAGAGACCCAGTACTTC
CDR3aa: CATRQYQETQYF

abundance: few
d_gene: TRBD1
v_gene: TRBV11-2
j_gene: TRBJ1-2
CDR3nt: TGTGCCAGCAGCTCCATAACAGGGGTCTATGGCTACACCTTC
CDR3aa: CASSSITGVYGYTF

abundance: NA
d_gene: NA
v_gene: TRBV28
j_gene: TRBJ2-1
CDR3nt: TGTGCCAGCATCCAGGGGGGTACCGTTTACAATGAGCAGTTCTTC
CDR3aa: CASIQGGTVYNEQFF

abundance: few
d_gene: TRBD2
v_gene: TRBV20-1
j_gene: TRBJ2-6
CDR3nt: TGCAGTGTTTGTGAATTAGCGGGAGGGCCAGGGGCCAACGTCCTGACTTTC
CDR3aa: CSVCELAGGPGANVLTF

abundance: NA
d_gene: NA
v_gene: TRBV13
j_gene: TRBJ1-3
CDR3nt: TGTGCCAGCAGCTTAGAGGGGCTAGCTGGAAACACCATATATTTT
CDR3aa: CASSLEGLAGNTIYF

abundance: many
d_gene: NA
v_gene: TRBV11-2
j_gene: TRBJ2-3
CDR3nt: TGTGCCAGCAGCTTGGGAGGGGGAACATTGGATACGCAGTATTTT
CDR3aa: CASSLGGGTLDTQYF

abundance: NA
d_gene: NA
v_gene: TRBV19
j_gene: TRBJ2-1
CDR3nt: TGTGCCAGTAGTATAAGCGCTGAGCAGTTCTTC
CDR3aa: CASSISAEQFF

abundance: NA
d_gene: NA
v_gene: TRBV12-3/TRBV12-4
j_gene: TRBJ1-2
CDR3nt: TGTGCCAGCGAAGGGGGAGGCTACACCTTC
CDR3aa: CASEGGGYTF

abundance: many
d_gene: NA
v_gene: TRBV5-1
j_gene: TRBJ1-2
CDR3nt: TGCGCCAGCAGCTTGGCCAGCGGCTATGGCTACACCTTC
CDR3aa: CASSLASGYGYTF

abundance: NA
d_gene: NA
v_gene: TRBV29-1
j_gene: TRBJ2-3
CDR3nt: TGCAGCGTTCTGAACAAGAGCACAGATACGCAGTATTTT
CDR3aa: CSVLNKSTDTQYF

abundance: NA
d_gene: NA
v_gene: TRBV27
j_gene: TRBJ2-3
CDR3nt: TGTGCCAGCAGTCTCCCATCGGCGGAGCCCAGCACAGATACGCAGTATTTT
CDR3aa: CASSLPSAEPSTDTQYF

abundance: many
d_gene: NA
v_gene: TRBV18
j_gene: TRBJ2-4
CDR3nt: TGTGCCAGCTCACCACCGGGACTGCACTCAAACATTCAGTACTTC
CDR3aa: CASSPPGLHSNIQYF

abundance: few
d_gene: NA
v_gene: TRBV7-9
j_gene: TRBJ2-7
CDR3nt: TGTGCCAGCAGCTTTGTCCGAAGCAGCAACGAGCAGTACTTC
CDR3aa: CASSFVRSSNEQYF

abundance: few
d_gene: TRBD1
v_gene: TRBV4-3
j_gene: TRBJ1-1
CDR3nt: TGCGCCAGCAGCCAAGACCGGGCAAAGAATCGACAGGGAGTGAGGACTGAAGCTTTCTTT
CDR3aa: CASSQDRAKNRQGVRTEAFF

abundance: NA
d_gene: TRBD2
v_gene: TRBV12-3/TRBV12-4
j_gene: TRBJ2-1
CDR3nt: TGTGCCAGCAGTCCCCCGGGACTAGCAGCCAATGAGCAGTTCTTC
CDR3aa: CASSPPGLAANEQFF

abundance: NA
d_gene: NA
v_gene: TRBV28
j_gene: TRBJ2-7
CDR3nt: TGTGCCAGCAGTTTATACCGGGACACCTCTAACGAGCAGTACTTC
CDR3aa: CASSLYRDTSNEQYF

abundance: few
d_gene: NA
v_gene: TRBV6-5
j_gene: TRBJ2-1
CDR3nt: TGTGCCAGCAGTTACTCGGGGGCGTACAATGAGCAGTTCTTC
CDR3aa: CASSYSGAYNEQFF

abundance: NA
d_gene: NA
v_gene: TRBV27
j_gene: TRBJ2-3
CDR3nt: TGTGCCAGCAGTTTGGAGTGGGTACGGGGCACAGATACGCAGTATTTT
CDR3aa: CASSLEWVRGTDTQYF

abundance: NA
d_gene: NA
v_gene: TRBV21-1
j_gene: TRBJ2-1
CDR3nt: TGTGCCAGCAGCATTCAGGTCCCCAGCTCCTACAATGAGCAGTTCTTC
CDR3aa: CASSIQVPSSYNEQFF

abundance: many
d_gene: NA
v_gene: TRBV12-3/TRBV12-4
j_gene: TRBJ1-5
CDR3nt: TGTGCCAGCAGTCCGGGAAACAATCAGCCCCAGCATTTT
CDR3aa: CASSPGNNQPQHF

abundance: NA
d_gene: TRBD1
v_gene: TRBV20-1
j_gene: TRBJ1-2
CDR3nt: TGCAGTGCTAGAGACTCCGACAGGGAGGGTAACTATGGCTACACCTTC
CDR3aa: CSARDSDREGNYGYTF

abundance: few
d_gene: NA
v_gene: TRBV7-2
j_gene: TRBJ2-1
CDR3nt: TGTGCCAGCAGCCCTCCTAGCCGCAATGAGCAGTTCTTC
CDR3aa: CASSPPSRNEQFF

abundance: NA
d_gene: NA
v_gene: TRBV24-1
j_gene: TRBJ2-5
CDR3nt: TGTGCCACCAGTGACTCAGGGATAGAGACCCAGTACTTC
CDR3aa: CATSDSGIETQYF

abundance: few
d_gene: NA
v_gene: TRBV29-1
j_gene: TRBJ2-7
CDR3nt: TGCAGCGTTGCCATAGGGGGCTCCTACGAGCAGTACTTC
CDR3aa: CSVAIGGSYEQYF

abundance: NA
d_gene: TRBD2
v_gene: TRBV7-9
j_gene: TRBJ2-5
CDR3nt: TGTGCCAGCAGCTCACGGTTGGAGCGGGAGGGCCGGGAGACCCAGTACTTC
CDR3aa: CASSSRLEREGRETQYF

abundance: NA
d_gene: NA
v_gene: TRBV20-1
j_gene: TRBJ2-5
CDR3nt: TGCAGTGCTAGAAAAGGGGGAAGAGAGACCCAGTACTTC
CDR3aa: CSARKGGRETQYF

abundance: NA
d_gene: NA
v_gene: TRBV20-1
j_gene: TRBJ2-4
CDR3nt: TGCAGTGCTAGGCCCCTAATGGGAGCCAAAAACATTCAGTACTTC
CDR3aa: CSARPLMGAKNIQYF

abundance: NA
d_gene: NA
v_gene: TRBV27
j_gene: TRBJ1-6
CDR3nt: TGTGCCAGCAAACCGGTTCAGGGGACTTCACCCCTCCACTTT
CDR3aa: CASKPVQGTSPLHF